The 9 T cell receptor beta chains below were found in one sample sequenced in a study of CD8+ T cells in alopecia areata. Treatment denoted: oral pan-JAK inhibitor, 5-10 mg twice daily. Sequencing used cDNA as its template, made by extracting RNA and reverse transcribing it. The assay was immunoSEQ multiplex PCR, and TCRdb's table has in-frame clones only and misses some. Among about 120,000 clones listed, more than 45% were seen once. This specimen consisted of CD4+ T cells sorted from blood, obtained at week 4, from a patient treated with tofacitinib. Receptor source: a human donor with alopecia areata.

The V call is TRBV10-2, the J call TRBJ2-5, with D possibly being TRBD1 (6 bases). With 0 bases removed from V and 5 bases from J, the gap between germline ends came to 10 bases. The CDR3 contains 14 residues. Germline V gene lookup returns CDR1 WSHSY and CDR2 SAAADI. CDR3 loop: CASSESGAEETQYF. The CDR3 DNA reads TGCGCCAGCAGTGAGTCGGGGGCCGAGGAGACCCAGTACTTC.

The rearrangement joins TRBV30 to TRBJ1-2; D gene uncertain. This CDR3 region has 15 residues. V was trimmed by 0 bases and J by 3 bases, leaving 14 bases between them. The germline CDR1 and CDR2 sequences are GTSNPN and SVGIG (reference sequence). The CDR3 loop is CAWSVKGQEYYGYTF. CDR3 nucleotide sequence: TGTGCCTGGAGTGTAAAGGGCCAGGAGTACTATGGCTACACCTTC. The whole variable domain, remainder taken from reference TRBV30 and TRBJ1-2, is SQTIHQWPATLVQPVGSPLSLECTVEGTSNPNLYWYRQAAGRGLQLLFYSVGIGQISSEVPQNLSASRPQDRQFILSSKKLLLSDSGFYLCAWSVKGQEYYGYTFGSGTRLTVV.

In this sample, this clone turned up a few times. This rearrangement joins TRBV4-1 to TRBJ2-7, with D uncertain. V lost 5 bases to trimming and J lost 1 base, with 9 bases between them. Germline V CDR1 and CDR2: MGHRA, YSYEKL. This CDR3 is built from 13 residues. The CDR3 spells CASSSRTSYEQYF. CDR3 in DNA: TGCGCCAGCAGCTCGAGGACGTCCTACGAGCAGTACTTC.

This clone was detected only once. This rearrangement joins TRBV5-1 to TRBJ2-2; D is possibly TRBD1 or TRBD2 (5 bases each). In germline, CDR1 is SGHRS, CDR2 YFSETQ. The V and J ends lost 5 bases and 1 base respectively, with 6 bases between them. The length of the CDR3 is 13 residues. CDR3 protein: CASRGRNTGELFF. CDR3 nucleotides: TGCGCCAGCAGGGGACGGAACACCGGGGAGCTGTTTTTT. Variable domain in full (rest from reference TRBV5-1 and TRBJ2-2): KAGVTQTPRYLIKTRGQQVTLSCSPISGHRSVSWYQQTPGQGLQFLFEYFSETQRNKGNFPGRFSGRQFSNSRSEMNVSTLELGDSALYLCASRGRNTGELFFGEGSRLTVL.

The V gene is TRBV2, the J gene TRBJ1-1; D gene ambiguous. Trimming stripped 2 bases from V and 0 bases from J, with 10 bases between. In germline, CDR1 is SNHLY, CDR2 FYNNEI. CDR3 size: 15 residues. In nucleotides, the CDR3 is TGTGCCAGCAGTGAAAAGGACTCCATGAACACTGAAGCTTTCTTT. Protein sequence: CASSEKDSMNTEAFF.

This clone came up a few times. The V gene is TRBV9, the J gene TRBJ1-4, with 9 positions matching TRBD1. Germline V gene lookup returns CDR1 SGDLS and CDR2 YYNGEE. After removal of 4 bases from V and 0 bases from J, the junction contained 4 bases not matched to a gene. This CDR3 spans 16 amino acids. The CDR3 DNA reads as TGTGCCAGCAGCTCGGGACAGGGTGCAACTAATGAAAAACTGTTTTTT. This encodes CASSSGQGATNEKLFF. The whole variable domain, remainder taken from reference TRBV9 and TRBJ1-4, is DSGVTQTPKHLITATGQRVTLRCSPRSGDLSVYWYQQSLDQGLQFLIQYYNGEERAKGNILERFSAQQFPDLHSELNLSSLELGDSALYFCASSSGQGATNEKLFFGSGTQLSVL.

This rearrangement joins TRBV7-2 to TRBJ2-5, with D uncertain. Germline V CDR1 and CDR2: SGHTA, FQGNSA. V was clipped by 5 bases and J by 6 bases, with 10 bases between them. The CDR3 contains 12 residues. The CDR3 DNA is TGTGCCAGCAGCCACCCGTCCAAGACCCAGTACTTC. Protein product: CASSHPSKTQYF.

This clone appeared a few times. The chain links TRBV2 to TRBJ1-3, with D maybe TRBD1 (5 bases). The CDR3 is 12 amino acids. Germline V CDR1 and CDR2: SNHLY, FYNNEI. Deletions cut 1 base from V and 7 bases from J, with 5 bases between. The CDR3 region is CASSEEGNTIYF. DNA of the CDR3: TGTGCCAGCAGTGAAGAGGGGAACACCATATATTTT.

The chain uses TRBV29-1 and TRBJ1-4; D may be TRBD1 (6 bases). The CDR3 is made up of 12 amino acids. Germline CDR1 is SQVTM and CDR2 is ANQGSEA. The V and J ends lost 6 bases and 3 bases respectively, with 8 bases between them. The CDR3 loop reads CSVGQPNEKLFF. DNA of the CDR3: TGCAGCGTAGGACAGCCTAATGAAAAACTGTTTTTT.